This T cell receptor (beta chain) is from a study of T cell responses to AZD1222 COVID-19 vaccine. Pooled in the analysis were second doses at about 4 or about 12 weeks. Study results and caveats: Scientists sampled the repertoires only once the peak T cell response had passed. Baseline seropositives among AZD1222 recipients totaled only 6 or 7. Spike-specific TCR breadth and depth both grew after two AZD1222 doses.

The method was immunoSEQ multiplex PCR; TCRdb's version includes in-frame clones alone and lacks a portion of them. There are approximately 300,000 clones in the sample; approximately 94% occur only once, and around 0.6% lies in the top ten. Turning to this clone: The antigen is unknown.

The V gene lost 0 bases and the J gene lost 5 bases, with 5 bases spanning the gap. Germline V lookup: CDR1 SGHDT, CDR2 YYEEEE. CDR3 length: 13 residues. The source material was peripheral blood, sampled 28 days after the second AZD1222 dose. The receptor was derived from an adult who received the AZD1222 COVID-19 vaccine. The chain has TRBV5-6 and TRBJ2-2; unclear D gene. For the CDR3, the DNA is TGTGCCAGCAGCTTGGTTTCGACCGGGGAGCTGTTTTTT. As protein: CASSLVSTGELFF. Looking up the rest from reference TRBV5-6 and TRBJ2-2 gives the full variable domain: DAGVTQSPTHLIKTRGQQVTLRCSPKSGHDTVSWYQQALGQGPQFIFQYYEEEERQRGNFPDRFSGHQFPNYSSELNVNALLLGDSALYLCASSLVSTGELFFGEGSRLTVL.